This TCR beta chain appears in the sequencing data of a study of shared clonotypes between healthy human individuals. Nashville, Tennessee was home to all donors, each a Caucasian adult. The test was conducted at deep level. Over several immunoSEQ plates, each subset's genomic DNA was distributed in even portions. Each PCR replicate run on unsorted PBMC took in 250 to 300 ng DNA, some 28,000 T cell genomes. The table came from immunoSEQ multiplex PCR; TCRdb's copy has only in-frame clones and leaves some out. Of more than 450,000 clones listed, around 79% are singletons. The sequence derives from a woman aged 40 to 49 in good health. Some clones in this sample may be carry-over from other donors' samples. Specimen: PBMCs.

CDR3 in DNA: TGTGCCAGCAGCTTTATTGGACTAGCGGGAGTATTTGGCAAAAACATTCAGTACTTC. Translated, it gives CASSFIGLAGVFGKNIQYF. The chain uses TRBV5-4 and TRBJ2-4; 13 bases are shared with TRBD2. CDR1 SGHNT and CDR2 YYREEE come from the germline V gene (reference sequence). V shed 2 bases, J shed 3 bases, and the junction held 11 bases outside the gene matches. This CDR3 comprises 19 residues.